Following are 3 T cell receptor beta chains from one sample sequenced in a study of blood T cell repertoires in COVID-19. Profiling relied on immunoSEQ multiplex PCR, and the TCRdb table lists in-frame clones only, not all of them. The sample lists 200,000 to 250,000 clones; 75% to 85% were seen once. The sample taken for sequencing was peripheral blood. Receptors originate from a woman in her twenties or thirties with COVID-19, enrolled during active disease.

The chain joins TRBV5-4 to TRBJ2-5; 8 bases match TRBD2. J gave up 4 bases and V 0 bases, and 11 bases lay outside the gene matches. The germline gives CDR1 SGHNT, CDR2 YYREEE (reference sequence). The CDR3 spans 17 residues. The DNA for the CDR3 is TGTGCCAGCAGCTTGGCCGGGAGGGGAAGGGCAAGAGAGACCCAGTACTTC. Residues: CASSLAGRGRARETQYF.

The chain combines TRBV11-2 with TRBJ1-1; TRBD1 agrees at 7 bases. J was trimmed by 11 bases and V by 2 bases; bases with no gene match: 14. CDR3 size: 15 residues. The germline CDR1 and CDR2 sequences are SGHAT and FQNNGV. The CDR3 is CASSLSGDSISGAFF. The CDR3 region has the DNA TGTGCCAGCAGCTTATCGGGGGACAGTATCTCGGGGGCTTTCTTT.

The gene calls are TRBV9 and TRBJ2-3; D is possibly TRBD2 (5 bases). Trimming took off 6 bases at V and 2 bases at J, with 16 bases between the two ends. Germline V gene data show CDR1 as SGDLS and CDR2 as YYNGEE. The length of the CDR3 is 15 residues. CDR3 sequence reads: CASTQGSSYTDTQYF. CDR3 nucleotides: TGTGCCAGCACCCAAGGGAGCTCGTACACAGATACGCAGTATTTT.